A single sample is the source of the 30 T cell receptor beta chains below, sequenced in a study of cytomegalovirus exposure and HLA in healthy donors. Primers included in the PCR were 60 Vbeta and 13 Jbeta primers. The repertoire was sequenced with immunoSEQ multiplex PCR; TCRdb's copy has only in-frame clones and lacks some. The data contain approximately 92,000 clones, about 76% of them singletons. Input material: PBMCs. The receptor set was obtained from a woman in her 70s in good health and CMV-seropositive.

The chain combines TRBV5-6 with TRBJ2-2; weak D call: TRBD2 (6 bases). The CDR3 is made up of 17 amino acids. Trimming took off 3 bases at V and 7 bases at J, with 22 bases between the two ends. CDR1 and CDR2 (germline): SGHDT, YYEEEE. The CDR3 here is CASSSGRWDFHGGELFF. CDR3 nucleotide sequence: TGTGCCAGCAGCTCAGGGCGCTGGGACTTCCACGGCGGGGAGCTGTTTTTT.

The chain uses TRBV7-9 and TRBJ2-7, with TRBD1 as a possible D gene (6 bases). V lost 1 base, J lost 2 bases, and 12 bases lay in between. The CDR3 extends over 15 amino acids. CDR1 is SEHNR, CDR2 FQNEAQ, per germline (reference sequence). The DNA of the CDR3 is TGTGCCAGCAGCTTAGGACAGGCTTTCGCCTACGAGCAGTACTTC. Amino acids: CASSLGQAFAYEQYF.

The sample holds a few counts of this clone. The CDR3 DNA is TGTGCCAGCAGGACTAGCGGGAGAAACAATGAGCAGTTCTTC. Its protein is CASRTSGRNNEQFF. The V call is TRBV28, the J call TRBJ2-1; 12 nucleotides match TRBD2. The V and J ends lost 6 bases and 5 bases, in that order; junction bases with no gene match: 2. The CDR3 runs 14 residues. CDR1 is MDHEN and CDR2 is SYDVKM in the germline V gene.

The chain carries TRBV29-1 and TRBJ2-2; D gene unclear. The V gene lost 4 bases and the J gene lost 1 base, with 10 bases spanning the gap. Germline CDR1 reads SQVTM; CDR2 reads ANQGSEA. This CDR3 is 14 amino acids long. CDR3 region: CSVVKHLNTGELFF. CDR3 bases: TGCAGCGTTGTCAAGCATCTGAACACCGGGGAGCTGTTTTTT.

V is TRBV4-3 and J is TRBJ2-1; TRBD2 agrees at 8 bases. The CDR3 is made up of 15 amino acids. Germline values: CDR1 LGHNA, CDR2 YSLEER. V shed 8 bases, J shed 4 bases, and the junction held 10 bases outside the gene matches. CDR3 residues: CASSRSASGYNEQFF. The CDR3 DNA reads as TGCGCCAGCTCACGCTCGGCTAGCGGGTACAATGAGCAGTTCTTC.

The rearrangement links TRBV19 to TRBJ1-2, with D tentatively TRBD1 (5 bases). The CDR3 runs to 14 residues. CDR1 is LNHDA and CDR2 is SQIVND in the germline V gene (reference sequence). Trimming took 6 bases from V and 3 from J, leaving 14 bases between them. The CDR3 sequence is CASRWGRDHYGYTF. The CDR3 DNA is TGTGCCAGTAGGTGGGGCAGAGACCACTATGGCTACACCTTC.

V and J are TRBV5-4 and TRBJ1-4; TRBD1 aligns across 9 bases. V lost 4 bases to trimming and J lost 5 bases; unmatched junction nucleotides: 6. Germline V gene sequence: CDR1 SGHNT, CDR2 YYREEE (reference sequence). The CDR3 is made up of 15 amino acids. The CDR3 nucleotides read TGTGCCAGCAGCAGCACAGGGGGCGGGAATGAAAAACTGTTTTTT. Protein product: CASSSTGGGNEKLFF.

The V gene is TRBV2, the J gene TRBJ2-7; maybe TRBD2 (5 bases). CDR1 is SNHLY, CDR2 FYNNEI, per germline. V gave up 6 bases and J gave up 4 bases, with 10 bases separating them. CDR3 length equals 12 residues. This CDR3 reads CASSLGGYEQYF. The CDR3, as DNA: TGTGCCAGCAGCCTAGGCGGGTACGAGCAGTACTTC.

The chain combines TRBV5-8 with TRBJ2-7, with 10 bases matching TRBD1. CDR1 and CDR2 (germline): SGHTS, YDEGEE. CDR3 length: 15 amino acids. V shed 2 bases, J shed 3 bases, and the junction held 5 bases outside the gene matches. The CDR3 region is CASSLTGTGDYEQYF. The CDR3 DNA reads TGTGCCAGCAGCTTAACCGGGACAGGGGACTACGAGCAGTACTTC.

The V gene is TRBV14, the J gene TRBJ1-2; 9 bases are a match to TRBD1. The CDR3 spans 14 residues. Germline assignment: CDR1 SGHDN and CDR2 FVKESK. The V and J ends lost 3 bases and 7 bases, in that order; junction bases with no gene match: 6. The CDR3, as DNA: TGTGCCAGCAGCCAGCACAGGGGGCTCGGTGGCTACACCTTC. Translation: CASSQHRGLGGYTF.

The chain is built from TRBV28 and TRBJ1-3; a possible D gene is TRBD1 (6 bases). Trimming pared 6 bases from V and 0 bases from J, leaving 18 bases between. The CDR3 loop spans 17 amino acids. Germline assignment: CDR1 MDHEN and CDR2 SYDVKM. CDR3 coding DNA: TGTGCCAGCAGCTCCTCTCAACAGGGCTTCTCTGGAAACACCATATATTTT. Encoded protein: CASSSSQQGFSGNTIYF.

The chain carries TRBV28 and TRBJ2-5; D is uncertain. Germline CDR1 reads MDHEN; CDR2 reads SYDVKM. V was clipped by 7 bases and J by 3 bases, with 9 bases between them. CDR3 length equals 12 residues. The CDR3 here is CASNSRKETQYF. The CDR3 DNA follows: TGTGCCAGCAATTCTAGGAAAGAGACCCAGTACTTC.

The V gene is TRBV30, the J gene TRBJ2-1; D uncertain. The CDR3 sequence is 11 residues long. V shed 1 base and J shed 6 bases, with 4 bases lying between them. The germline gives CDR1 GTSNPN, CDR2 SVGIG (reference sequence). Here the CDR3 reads CAWSELNEQFF. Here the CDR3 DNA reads TGTGCCTGGAGTGAACTCAATGAGCAGTTCTTC.

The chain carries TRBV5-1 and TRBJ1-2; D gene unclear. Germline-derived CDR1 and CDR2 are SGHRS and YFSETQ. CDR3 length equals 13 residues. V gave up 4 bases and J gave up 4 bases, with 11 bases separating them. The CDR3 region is CASSIDTTYGYTF. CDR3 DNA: TGCGCCAGCAGCATAGACACGACCTATGGCTACACCTTC.

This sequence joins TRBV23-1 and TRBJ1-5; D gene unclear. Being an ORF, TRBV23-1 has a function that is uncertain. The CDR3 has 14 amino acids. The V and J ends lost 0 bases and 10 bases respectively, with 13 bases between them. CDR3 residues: CASSQSKIPFPQHF. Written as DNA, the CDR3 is TGCGCCAGCAGTCAATCAAAAATTCCCTTTCCCCAGCATTTT.

The CDR3 coding sequence is TGTGCCAGCACCTCTAGCGGGAACACAGATACGCAGTATTTT. It specifies CASTSSGNTDTQYF. This sequence joins TRBV9 and TRBJ2-3; 9 nucleotides line up with TRBD2. Germline V gene lookup returns CDR1 SGDLS and CDR2 YYNGEE. The CDR3 contains 14 residues. The junction had 4 bases not matched to a gene; V was cut back by 6 bases and J by 2 bases.

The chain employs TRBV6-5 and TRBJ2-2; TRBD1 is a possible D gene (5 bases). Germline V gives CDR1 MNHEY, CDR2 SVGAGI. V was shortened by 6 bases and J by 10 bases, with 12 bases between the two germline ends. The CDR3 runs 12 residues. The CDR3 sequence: CASSKAGLELFF. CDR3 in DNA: TGTGCCAGCAGCAAGGCAGGGCTGGAGCTGTTTTTT.

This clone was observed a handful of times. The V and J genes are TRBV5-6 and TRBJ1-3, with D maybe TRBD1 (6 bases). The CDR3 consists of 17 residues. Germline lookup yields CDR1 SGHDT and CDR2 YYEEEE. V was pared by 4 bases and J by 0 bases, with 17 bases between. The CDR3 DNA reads TGTGCCAGCAGCCATTACAGGGACACATTCTCTGGAAACACCATATATTTT. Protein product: CASSHYRDTFSGNTIYF.

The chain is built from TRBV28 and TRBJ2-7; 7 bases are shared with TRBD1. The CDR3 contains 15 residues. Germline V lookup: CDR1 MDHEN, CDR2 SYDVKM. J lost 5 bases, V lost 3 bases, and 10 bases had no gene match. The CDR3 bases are TGTGCCAGCAGTTTCAGGGGGTATTCCCTCAACGAGCAGTACTTC. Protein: CASSFRGYSLNEQYF. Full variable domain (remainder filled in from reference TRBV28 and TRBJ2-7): DVKVTQSSRYLVKRTGEKVFLECVQDMDHENMFWYRQDPGLGLRLIYFSYDVKMKEKGDIPEGYSVSREKKERFSLILESASTNQTSMYLCASSFRGYSLNEQYFGPGTRLTVT.

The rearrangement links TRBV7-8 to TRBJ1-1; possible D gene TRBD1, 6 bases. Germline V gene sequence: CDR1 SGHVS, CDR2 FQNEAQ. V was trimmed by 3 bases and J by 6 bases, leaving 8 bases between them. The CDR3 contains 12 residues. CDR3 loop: CASSFDRSEAFF. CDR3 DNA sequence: TGTGCCAGCAGCTTCGACAGGTCTGAAGCTTTCTTT.

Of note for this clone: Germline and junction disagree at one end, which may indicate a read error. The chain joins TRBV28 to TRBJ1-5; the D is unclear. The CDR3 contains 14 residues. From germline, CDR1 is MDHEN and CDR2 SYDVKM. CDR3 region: CTSSLGPLNQPQHF. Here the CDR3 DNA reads TGTACCAGCAGTTTAGGGCCACTCAATCAGCCCCAGCATTTT.

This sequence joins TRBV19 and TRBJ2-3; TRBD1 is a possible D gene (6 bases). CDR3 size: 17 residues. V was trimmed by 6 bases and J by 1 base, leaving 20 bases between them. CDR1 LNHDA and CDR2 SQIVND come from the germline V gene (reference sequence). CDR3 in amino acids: CASSGQQAPPGTDTQYF. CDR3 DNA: TGTGCCAGTAGCGGACAGCAAGCTCCTCCGGGCACAGATACGCAGTATTTT.

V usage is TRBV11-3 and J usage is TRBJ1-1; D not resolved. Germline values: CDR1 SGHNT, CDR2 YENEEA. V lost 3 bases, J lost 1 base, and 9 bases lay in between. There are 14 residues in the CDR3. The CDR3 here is CASSFTPQNTEAFF. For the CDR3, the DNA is TGTGCCAGCAGCTTTACACCACAGAACACTGAAGCTTTCTTT.

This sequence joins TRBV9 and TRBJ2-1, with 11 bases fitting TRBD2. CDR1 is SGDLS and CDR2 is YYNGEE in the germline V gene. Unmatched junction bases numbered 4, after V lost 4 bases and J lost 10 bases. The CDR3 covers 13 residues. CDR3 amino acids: CASSPTSGDEQFF. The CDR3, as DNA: TGTGCCAGCAGCCCGACTAGCGGGGACGAGCAGTTCTTC.

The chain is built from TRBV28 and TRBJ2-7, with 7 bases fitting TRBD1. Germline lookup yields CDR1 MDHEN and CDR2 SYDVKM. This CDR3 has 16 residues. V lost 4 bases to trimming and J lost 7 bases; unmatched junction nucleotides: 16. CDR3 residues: CASSSLQGPVSGEQYF. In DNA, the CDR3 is TGTGCCAGCAGTTCATTACAGGGGCCAGTTTCGGGGGAGCAGTACTTC.

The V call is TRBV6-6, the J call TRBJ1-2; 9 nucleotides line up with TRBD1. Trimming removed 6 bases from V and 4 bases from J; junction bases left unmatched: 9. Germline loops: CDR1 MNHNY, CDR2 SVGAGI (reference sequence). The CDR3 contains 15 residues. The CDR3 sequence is CASSGRGQGLYGYTF. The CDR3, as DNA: TGTGCCAGCAGCGGGAGGGGACAGGGACTCTATGGCTACACCTTC.

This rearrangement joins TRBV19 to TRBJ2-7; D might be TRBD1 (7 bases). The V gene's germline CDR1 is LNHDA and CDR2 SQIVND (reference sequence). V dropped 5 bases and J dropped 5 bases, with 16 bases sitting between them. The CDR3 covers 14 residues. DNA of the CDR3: TGTGCCAGTAGTCTTCAGGGGGGTACCGACGAGCAGTACTTC. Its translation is CASSLQGGTDEQYF.

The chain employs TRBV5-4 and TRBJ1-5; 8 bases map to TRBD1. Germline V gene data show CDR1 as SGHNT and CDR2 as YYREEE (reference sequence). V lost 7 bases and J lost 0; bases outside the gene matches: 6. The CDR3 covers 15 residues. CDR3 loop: CASSTGGGSNQPQHF. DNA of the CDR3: TGTGCCAGCTCCACAGGGGGGGGTAGCAATCAGCCCCAGCATTTT.

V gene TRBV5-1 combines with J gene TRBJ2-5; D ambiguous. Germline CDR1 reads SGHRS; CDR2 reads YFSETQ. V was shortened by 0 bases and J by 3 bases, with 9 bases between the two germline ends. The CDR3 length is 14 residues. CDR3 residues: CASSLDSPKETQYF. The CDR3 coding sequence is TGCGCCAGCAGCTTGGACAGTCCAAAAGAGACCCAGTACTTC.

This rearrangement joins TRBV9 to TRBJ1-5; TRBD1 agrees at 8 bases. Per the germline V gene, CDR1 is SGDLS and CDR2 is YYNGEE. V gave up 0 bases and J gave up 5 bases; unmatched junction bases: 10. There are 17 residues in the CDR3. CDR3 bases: TGTGCCAGCAGCGTAGTGGCAGGGGGCTTGATTCATCAGCCCCAGCATTTT. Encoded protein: CASSVVAGGLIHQPQHF.